Listed here are 14 T cell receptor beta chains from one sample, sequenced in a study of cytomegalovirus exposure and HLA in healthy donors. PCR involved 60 Vbeta and 13 Jbeta primers. Libraries were prepared by immunoSEQ multiplex PCR; TCRdb keeps only in-frame clonotypes and omits some of them. The sample contains about 180,000 clones, approximately 80% of which appear only once. The sample comprised PBMCs. The receptors here all came from a woman between 45 and 60 years old in good health and CMV-seronegative.

The chain uses TRBV11-2 and TRBJ2-2, with 10 bases identical to TRBD1. The V and J ends lost 5 bases and 8 bases, in that order; junction bases with no gene match: 8. The CDR3 covers 15 residues. Germline V lookup: CDR1 SGHAT, CDR2 FQNNGV. CDR3 loop: CASSPGTGVEGELFF. The CDR3 nucleotides read TGTGCCAGCAGCCCAGGGACAGGGGTCGAAGGGGAGCTGTTTTTT.

The chain couples TRBV6-5 to TRBJ2-2; TRBD2 matches 7 bases. V trimming: 0 bases; J trimming: 6 bases; junction bases outside the gene matches: 7. The CDR3 loop spans 16 amino acids. Per the germline V gene, CDR1 is MNHEY and CDR2 is SVGAGI. The DNA of the CDR3 is TGTGCCAGCAGTTACTCGAGGACTAGTCTGGCCGGGGAGCTGTTTTTT. Its protein is CASSYSRTSLAGELFF.

V usage is TRBV11-2 and J usage is TRBJ2-7, with a weak D call TRBD1 (7 bases). Germline CDR1 is SGHAT and CDR2 is FQNNGV. Deletions cut 5 bases from V and 2 bases from J, with 10 bases between. CDR3 length: 13 amino acids. CDR3 sequence reads: CASSQGGPYEQYF. CDR3 nucleotides: TGTGCCAGCAGCCAGGGGGGCCCCTACGAGCAGTACTTC.

The chain is built from TRBV28 and TRBJ1-5, with 7 positions matching TRBD1. The CDR3 is 16 amino acids. The V gene's germline CDR1 is MDHEN and CDR2 SYDVKM. J gave up 0 bases and V 6 bases, and 8 bases lay outside the gene matches. The CDR3 DNA sequence: TGTGCCAGCAGACTCAACTACAGGGGTAGCAATCAGCCCCAGCATTTT. Translation gives CASRLNYRGSNQPQHF.

The V gene is TRBV18, the J gene TRBJ1-1; no definite D call. V was clipped by 6 bases and J by 4 bases, with 12 bases between them. Germline values: CDR1 KGHSH, CDR2 LQKENI. This CDR3 is 13 amino acids long. CDR3 in amino acids: CASSGASGTEAFF. CDR3 sequence (DNA): TGTGCCAGCTCGGGTGCGTCGGGCACTGAAGCTTTCTTT.

The CDR3 region is CASSHILIRGKNTEAFF. DNA for the CDR3: TGTGCCAGCAGCCATATCCTAATCAGGGGGAAGAACACTGAAGCTTTCTTT. V usage is TRBV7-6 and J usage is TRBJ1-1, with 7 nucleotides matching TRBD1. The V segment lost 5 bases and the J segment 1 base; nucleotides outside the gene matches: 13. This CDR3 spans 17 amino acids. CDR1 is SGHVS, CDR2 FNYEAQ, per germline.

This chain links TRBV7-3 with TRBJ2-3; TRBD2 aligns across 10 bases. The CDR3 extends over 17 amino acids. Looked up from germline, CDR1 is SGHTA and CDR2 is FQGTGA. V shed 2 bases, J shed 4 bases, and the junction held 9 bases outside the gene matches. CDR3 amino acids: CASSLSLSGGAADTQYF. In nucleotides, the CDR3 is TGTGCCAGCAGCTTATCACTAAGCGGGGGGGCTGCAGATACGCAGTATTTT.

The V and J genes are TRBV30 and TRBJ2-7; D uncertain. The CDR3 has 13 amino acids. The V gene's germline CDR1 is GTSNPN and CDR2 SVGIG (reference sequence). V was cut by 0 bases and J by 3 bases, with 9 bases left in between. The CDR3 sequence is CAWSVILSYEQYF. CDR3 DNA: TGTGCCTGGAGTGTCATCCTGAGCTACGAGCAGTACTTC.

This clone was detected once. This chain's CDR3 is CASSFWTGGEYNSPLHF. CDR3 coding DNA: TGTGCCAGCAGTTTTTGGACAGGGGGGGAATATAATTCACCCCTCCACTTT. J is TRBJ1-6 and V is TRBV28; TRBD1 agrees at 10 bases. The CDR3 is 17 residues long. Germline-derived CDR1 and CDR2 are MDHEN and SYDVKM. J gave up 4 bases and V 3 bases, and 6 bases lay outside the gene matches. Based on the CDR3 plus reference TRBV28 and TRBJ1-6, the full variable domain is DVKVTQSSRYLVKRTGEKVFLECVQDMDHENMFWYRQDPGLGLRLIYFSYDVKMKEKGDIPEGYSVSREKKERFSLILESASTNQTSMYLCASSFWTGGEYNSPLHFGNGTRLTVT.

The genes are TRBV6-6 and TRBJ2-7; D gene ambiguous. The J call is uncertain, as TRBJ2-5 better fits the DNA end. Germline values: CDR1 MNHNY, CDR2 SVGAGI (reference sequence). The CDR3 extends over 9 amino acids. CDR3 amino acids: CASGETQYF. The CDR3 coding sequence is TGTGCCAGCGGAGAGACCCAGTACTTC.

V is TRBV5-1 and J is TRBJ1-2, with D perhaps TRBD1 (6 bases). This CDR3 comprises 13 residues. Deletions cut 4 bases from V and 8 bases from J, with 15 bases between. Germline loops: CDR1 SGHRS, CDR2 YFSETQ. The CDR3 DNA is TGCGCCAGCAGCCAATCCACAGGGCTCGGCTACACCTTC. It translates to CASSQSTGLGYTF.

V gene TRBV18 combines with J gene TRBJ2-7, with 9 bases that match TRBD1. J gave up 2 bases and V 3 bases, and 5 bases lay outside the gene matches. The CDR3 is 15 residues long. The germline gives CDR1 KGHSH, CDR2 LQKENI. In DNA form, the CDR3 reads TGTGCCAGCTCACCGCTGACAGGGGGACCCTACGAGCAGTACTTC. Amino acids: CASSPLTGGPYEQYF.

The chain links TRBV29-1 to TRBJ2-4; no clear D. The CDR3 loop spans 16 amino acids. The germline V gene has CDR1 SQVTM and CDR2 ANQGSEA. V was cut by 7 bases and J by 1 base, with 20 bases left in between. The DNA of the CDR3 is TGCAGCGGAAACCTCATGGAGAGTCGGGCCAAAAACATTCAGTACTTC. This gives the protein CSGNLMESRAKNIQYF.

V is TRBV28 and J is TRBJ1-5, with D hard to call. Germline-derived CDR1 and CDR2 are MDHEN and SYDVKM. Deletions cut 2 bases from V and 0 bases from J, with 11 bases between. CDR3 length: 16 amino acids. CDR3 protein: CASSLIGWYSNQPQHF. CDR3 bases: TGTGCCAGCAGTTTAATCGGTTGGTATAGCAATCAGCCCCAGCATTTT.